This T cell receptor beta chain was captured in a study of technical replicates of blood from a handful of donors. Profiling relied on immunoSEQ multiplex PCR, and the TCRdb table lists in-frame clones only, not all of them. Of about 68,000 clones in the sample, about 97% were seen once. Germline CDR1 is LNHDA and CDR2 is SQIVND (reference sequence). The CDR3 consists of 14 residues. V lost 8 bases and J 1 base, leaving 11 bases between the germline ends. V gene TRBV19 combines with J gene TRBJ1-4; D is ambiguous. Sequenced material: T cells isolated from PBMCs. The receptor comes from a human donor in good health. DNA for the CDR3: TGTGCCAGTTTCGCGGAGAAAACTAATGAAAAACTGTTTTTT. It codes for CASFAEKTNEKLFF.